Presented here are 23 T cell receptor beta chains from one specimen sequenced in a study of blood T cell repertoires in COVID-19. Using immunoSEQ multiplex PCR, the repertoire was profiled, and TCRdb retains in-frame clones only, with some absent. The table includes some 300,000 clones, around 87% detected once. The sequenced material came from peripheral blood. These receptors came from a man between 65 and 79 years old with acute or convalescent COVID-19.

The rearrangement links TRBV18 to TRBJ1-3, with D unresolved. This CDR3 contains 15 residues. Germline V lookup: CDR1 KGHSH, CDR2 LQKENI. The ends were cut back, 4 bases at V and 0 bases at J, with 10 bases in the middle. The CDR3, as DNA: TGTGCCAGCTCACAGGCAACTATCTCTGGAAACACCATATATTTT. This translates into CASSQATISGNTIYF.

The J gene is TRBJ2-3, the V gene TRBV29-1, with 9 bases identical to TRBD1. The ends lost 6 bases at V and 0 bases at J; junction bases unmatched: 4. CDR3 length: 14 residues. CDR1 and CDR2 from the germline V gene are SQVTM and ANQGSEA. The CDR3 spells CSVRTGASTDTQYF. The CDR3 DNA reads TGCAGCGTAAGGACAGGGGCTAGCACAGATACGCAGTATTTT.

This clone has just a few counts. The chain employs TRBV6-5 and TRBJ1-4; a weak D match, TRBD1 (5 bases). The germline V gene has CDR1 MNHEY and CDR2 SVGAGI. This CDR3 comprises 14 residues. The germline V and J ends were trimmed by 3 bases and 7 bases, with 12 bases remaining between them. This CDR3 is CASSYGGSGEKLFF. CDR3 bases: TGTGCCAGCAGTTATGGGGGGTCGGGTGAAAAACTGTTTTTT.

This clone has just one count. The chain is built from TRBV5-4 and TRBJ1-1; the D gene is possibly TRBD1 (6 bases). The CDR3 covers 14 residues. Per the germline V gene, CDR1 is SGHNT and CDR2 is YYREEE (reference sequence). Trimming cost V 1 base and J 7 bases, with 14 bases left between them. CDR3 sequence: CASSLNIQGGEAFF. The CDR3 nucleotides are TGTGCCAGCAGCTTGAATATACAGGGTGGTGAAGCTTTCTTT.

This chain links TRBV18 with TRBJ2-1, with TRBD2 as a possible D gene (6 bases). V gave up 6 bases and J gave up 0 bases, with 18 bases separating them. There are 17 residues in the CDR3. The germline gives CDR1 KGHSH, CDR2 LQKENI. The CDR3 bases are TGTGCCAGCTCGCTAACTACCGCGGGGAGCTCCTACAATGAGCAGTTCTTC. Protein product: CASSLTTAGSSYNEQFF.

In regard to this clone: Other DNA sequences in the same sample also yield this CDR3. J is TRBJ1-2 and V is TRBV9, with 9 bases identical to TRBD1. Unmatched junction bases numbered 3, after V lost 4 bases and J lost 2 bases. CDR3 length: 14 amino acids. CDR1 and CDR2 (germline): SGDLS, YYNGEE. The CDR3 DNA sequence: TGTGCCAGCAGCCCCGGACAGGGGAACTATGGCTACACCTTC. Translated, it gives CASSPGQGNYGYTF.

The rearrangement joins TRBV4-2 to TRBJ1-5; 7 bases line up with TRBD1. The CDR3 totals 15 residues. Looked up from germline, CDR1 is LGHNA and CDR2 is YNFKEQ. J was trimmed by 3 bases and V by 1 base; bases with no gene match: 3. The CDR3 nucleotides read TGTGCCAGCAGCCAAGTAGACAGGGTCAATCAGCCCCAGCATTTT. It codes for CASSQVDRVNQPQHF.

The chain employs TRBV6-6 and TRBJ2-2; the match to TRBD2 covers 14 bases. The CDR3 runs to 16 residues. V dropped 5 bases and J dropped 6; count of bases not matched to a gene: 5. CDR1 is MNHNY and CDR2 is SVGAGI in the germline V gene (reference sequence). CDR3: CASSTGLAGASGELFF. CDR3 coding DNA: TGTGCCAGCAGTACGGGACTAGCGGGAGCGTCCGGGGAGCTGTTTTTT.

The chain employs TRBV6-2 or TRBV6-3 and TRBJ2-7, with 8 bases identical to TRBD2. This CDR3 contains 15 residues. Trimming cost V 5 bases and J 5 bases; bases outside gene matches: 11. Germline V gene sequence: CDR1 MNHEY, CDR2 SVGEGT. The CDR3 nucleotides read TGTGCCAGCAGTCCCCCCCGGGGGGGCTGGGACGAGCAGTACTTC. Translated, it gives CASSPPRGGWDEQYF.

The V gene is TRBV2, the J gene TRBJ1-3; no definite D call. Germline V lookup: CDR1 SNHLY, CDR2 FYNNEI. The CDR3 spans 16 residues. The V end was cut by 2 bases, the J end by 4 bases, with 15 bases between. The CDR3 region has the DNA TGTGCCAGCAGTGAAAGGTTTAGGGAGTTGGGAAACACCATATATTTT. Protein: CASSERFRELGNTIYF.

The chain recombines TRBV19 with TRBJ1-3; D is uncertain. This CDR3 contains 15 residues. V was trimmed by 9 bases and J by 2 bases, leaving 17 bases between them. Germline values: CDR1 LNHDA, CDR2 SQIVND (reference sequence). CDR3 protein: CARARMFGTGNTIYF. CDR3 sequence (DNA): TGTGCCAGAGCCCGCATGTTCGGGACTGGAAACACCATATATTTT.

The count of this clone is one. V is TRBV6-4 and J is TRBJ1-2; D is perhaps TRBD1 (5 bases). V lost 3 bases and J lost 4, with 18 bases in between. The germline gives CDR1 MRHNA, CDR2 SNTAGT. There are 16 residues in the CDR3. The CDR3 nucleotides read TGTGCCAGCAGTGATCGTCCGGGGGTGGGCGCCTATGGCTACACCTTC. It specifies CASSDRPGVGAYGYTF.

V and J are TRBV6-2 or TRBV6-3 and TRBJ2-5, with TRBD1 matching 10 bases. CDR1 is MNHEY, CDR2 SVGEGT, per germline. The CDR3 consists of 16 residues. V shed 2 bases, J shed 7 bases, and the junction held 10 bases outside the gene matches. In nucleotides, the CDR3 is TGTGCCAGCAGTTACAGGACGGGACAGGGGATAGGGACCCAGTACTTC. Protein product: CASSYRTGQGIGTQYF.

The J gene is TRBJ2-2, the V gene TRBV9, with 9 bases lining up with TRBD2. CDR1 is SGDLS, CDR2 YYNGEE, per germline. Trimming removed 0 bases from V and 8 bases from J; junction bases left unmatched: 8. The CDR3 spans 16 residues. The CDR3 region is CASSVEGLAFSGELFF. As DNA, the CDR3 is TGTGCCAGCAGCGTAGAGGGACTAGCTTTTTCGGGGGAGCTGTTTTTT.

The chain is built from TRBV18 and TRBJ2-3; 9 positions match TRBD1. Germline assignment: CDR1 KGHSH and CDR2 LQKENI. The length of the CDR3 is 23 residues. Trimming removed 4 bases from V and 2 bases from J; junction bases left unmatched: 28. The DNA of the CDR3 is TGTGCCAGCTCACGCCCGGGACAGGGAGAAAGGTTAGCGGAATTCATCCTCACAGATACGCAGTATTTT. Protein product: CASSRPGQGERLAEFILTDTQYF.

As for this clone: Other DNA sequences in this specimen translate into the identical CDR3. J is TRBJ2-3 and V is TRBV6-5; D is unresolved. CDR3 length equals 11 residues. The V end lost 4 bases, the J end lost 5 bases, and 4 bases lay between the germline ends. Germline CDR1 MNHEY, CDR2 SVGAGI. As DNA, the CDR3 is TGTGCCAGCAGTTTCGGAGATACGCAGTATTTT. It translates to CASSFGDTQYF.

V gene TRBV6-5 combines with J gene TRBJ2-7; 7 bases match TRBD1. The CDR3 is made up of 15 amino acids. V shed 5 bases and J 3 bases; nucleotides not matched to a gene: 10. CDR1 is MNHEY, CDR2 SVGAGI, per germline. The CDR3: CASSRTGEGNYEQYF. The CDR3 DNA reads TGTGCCAGCAGTCGGACAGGAGAGGGAAACTACGAGCAGTACTTC.

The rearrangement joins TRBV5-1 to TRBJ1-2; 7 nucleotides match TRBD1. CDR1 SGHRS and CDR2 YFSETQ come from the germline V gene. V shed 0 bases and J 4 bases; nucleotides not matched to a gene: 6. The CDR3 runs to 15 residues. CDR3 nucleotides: TGCGCCAGCAGCTTGGCGACAGGGCAGGCCTATGGCTACACCTTC. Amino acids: CASSLATGQAYGYTF.

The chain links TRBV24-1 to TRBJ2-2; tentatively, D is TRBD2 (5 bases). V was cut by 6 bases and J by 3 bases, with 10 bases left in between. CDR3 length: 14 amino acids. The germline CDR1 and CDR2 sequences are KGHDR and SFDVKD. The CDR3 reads CATSTTGYTGELFF. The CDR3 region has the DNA TGTGCCACCAGTACCACGGGATACACCGGGGAGCTGTTTTTT.

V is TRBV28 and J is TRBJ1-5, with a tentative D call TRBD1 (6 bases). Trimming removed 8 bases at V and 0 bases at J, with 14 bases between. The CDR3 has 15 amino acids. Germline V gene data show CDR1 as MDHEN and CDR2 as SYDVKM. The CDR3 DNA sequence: TGTGCCAGCGTAAGGACGGGACATAGCAATCAGCCCCAGCATTTT. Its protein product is CASVRTGHSNQPQHF.

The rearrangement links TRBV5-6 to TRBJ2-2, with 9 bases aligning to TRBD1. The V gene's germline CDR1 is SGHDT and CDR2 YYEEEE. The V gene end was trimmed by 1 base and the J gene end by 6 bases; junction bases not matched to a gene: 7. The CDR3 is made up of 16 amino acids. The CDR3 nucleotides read TGTGCCAGCAGCTTGAGATCCTGGACAGGGGCCGGGGAGCTGTTTTTT. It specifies CASSLRSWTGAGELFF.

The CDR3 spells CASSPEHAYGYTF. DNA of the CDR3: TGTGCCAGCAGCCCCGAACACGCTTATGGCTACACCTTC. The rearrangement links TRBV12-3 or TRBV12-4 to TRBJ1-2, with D unclear. This CDR3 comprises 13 residues. V lost 6 bases and J 5 bases, leaving 13 bases between the germline ends.

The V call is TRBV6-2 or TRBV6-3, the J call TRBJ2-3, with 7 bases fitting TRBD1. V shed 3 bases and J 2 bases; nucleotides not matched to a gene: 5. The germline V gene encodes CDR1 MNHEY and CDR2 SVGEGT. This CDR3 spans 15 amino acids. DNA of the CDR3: TGTGCCAGCAGTTATTCGGGACAGATCACAGATACGCAGTATTTT. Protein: CASSYSGQITDTQYF.